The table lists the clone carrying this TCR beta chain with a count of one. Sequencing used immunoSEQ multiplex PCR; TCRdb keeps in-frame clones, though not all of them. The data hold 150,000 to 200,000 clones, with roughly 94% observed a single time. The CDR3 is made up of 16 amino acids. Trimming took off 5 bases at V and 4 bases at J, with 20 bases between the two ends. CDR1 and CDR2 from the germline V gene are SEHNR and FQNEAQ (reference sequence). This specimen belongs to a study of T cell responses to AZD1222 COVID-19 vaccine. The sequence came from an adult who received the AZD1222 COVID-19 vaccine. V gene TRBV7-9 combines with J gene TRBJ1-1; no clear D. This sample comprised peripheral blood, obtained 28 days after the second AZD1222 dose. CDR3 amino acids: CASSPIPWREGTEAFF. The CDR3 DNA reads TGTGCCAGCAGCCCCATTCCGTGGAGGGAAGGCACTGAAGCTTTCTTT.